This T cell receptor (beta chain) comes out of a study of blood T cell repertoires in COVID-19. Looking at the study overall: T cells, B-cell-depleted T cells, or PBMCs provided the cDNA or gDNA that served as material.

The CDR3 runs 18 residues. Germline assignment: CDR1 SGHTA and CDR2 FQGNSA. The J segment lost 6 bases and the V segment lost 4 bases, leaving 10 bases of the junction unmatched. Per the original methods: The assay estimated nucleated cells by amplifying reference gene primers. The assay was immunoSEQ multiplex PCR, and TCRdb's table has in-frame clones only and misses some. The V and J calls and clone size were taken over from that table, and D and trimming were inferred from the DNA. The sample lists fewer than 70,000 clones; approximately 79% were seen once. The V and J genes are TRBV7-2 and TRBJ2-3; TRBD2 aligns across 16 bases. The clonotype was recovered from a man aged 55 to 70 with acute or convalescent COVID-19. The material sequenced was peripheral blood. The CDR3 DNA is TGTGCCAGCAGCTCCCCGGGACTAGCGGGGGGGCCGTGGGATACGCAGTATTTT. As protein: CASSSPGLAGGPWDTQYF.